These 19 T cell receptor beta chains were all obtained from the same sample, sequenced in a study of CD8 T cells in ankylosing spondylitis. Each CDR3 protein is one row after TCRdb ran MiXCR on the 5' RACE reads. This sample has about 250,000 distinct CDR3 sequences, with roughly 32% found just once. Specimen: blood, either unsorted or a sorted T cell fraction (not recorded which). The receptors derive from a male donor with ankylosing spondylitis or in good health (not recorded which).

This chain uses TRBV29-1 with TRBJ2-6; the D is unclear. The V gene's germline CDR1 is SQVTM and CDR2 ANQGSEA. The CDR3 consists of 12 residues. V lost 5 bases to trimming and J lost 1 base, with 3 bases between them. CDR3 region: CSVTSGANVLTF. DNA for the CDR3: TGCAGCGTTACGTCTGGGGCCAACGTCCTGACTTTC.

This clonotype was found a few times. V usage is TRBV29-1 and J usage is TRBJ2-7, with 12 bases fitting TRBD1. The V segment lost 7 bases and the J segment 7 bases; nucleotides outside the gene matches: 5. This CDR3 contains 12 residues. CDR1 and CDR2 (germline): SQVTM, ANQGSEA. CDR3 protein: CSGGDRGHEQYF. CDR3 nucleotide sequence: TGCAGCGGGGGGGACAGGGGGCATGAGCAGTACTTC.

By proportion, this clonotype is medium-sized. V is TRBV20-1 and J is TRBJ2-1; perhaps TRBD2 as D (6 bases). In germline, CDR1 is DFQATT, CDR2 SNEGSKA (reference sequence). The CDR3 consists of 16 residues. The V gene lost 6 bases and the J gene lost 0 bases, with 18 bases spanning the gap. The CDR3 DNA reads as TGCAGTGCCCGTACCGGGAGCTCGAGCTCCTACAATGAGCAGTTCTTC. Its protein product is CSARTGSSSSYNEQFF.

V is TRBV5-6 and J is TRBJ2-7; D is possibly TRBD1 (5 bases). Germline loops: CDR1 SGHDT, CDR2 YYEEEE. CDR3 length: 14 amino acids. V gave up 0 bases and J gave up 7 bases, with 14 bases separating them. Written as DNA, the CDR3 is TGTGCCAGCAGCTTGGGGACATTCCCACGGGAGCAGTACTTC. It specifies CASSLGTFPREQYF.

This clonotype has only a few counts. This chain joins TRBV29-1 and TRBJ2-5, with 7 bases aligning to TRBD2. V shed 2 bases and J 9 bases; nucleotides not matched to a gene: 9. The germline V gene has CDR1 SQVTM and CDR2 ANQGSEA. The CDR3 is 13 residues long. CDR3 DNA: TGCAGCGTTGAATGGGAGGGACTTAGGGCCCAGTACTTC. This sequence encodes CSVEWEGLRAQYF.

This clonotype was detected a few times. J is TRBJ1-3 and V is TRBV6-5; D not certain. Trimming pared 4 bases from V and 4 bases from J, leaving 11 bases between. This CDR3 has 14 amino acids. Germline V CDR1 and CDR2: MNHEY, SVGAGI. The CDR3 sequence: CASSSPRTGNTIYF. The CDR3 region has the DNA TGTGCCAGCAGTTCCCCCCGAACGGGAAACACCATATATTTT.

This clonotype has a handful of counts. J is TRBJ2-1 and V is TRBV29-1; either TRBD1 or TRBD2 may supply D (6 bases each). Germline CDR1 is SQVTM and CDR2 is ANQGSEA. The CDR3 contains 16 residues. The germline V and J ends were trimmed by 0 bases and 2 bases, with 14 bases remaining between them. CDR3 loop: CSVEDRGGGTYNEQFF. The CDR3 bases are TGCAGCGTTGAAGATCGCGGAGGGGGAACCTACAATGAGCAGTTCTTC.

CDR3 sequence reads: CASSLLGTGVETEAFF. In DNA form, the CDR3 reads TGTGCCAGCAGTTTATTAGGGACAGGGGTCGAAACTGAAGCTTTCTTT. The rearrangement joins TRBV28 to TRBJ1-1; 10 bases line up with TRBD1. CDR1 and CDR2 from the germline V gene are MDHEN and SYDVKM. The CDR3 runs to 16 residues. The J segment lost 5 bases and the V segment lost 1 base, leaving 7 bases of the junction unmatched.

The chain couples TRBV20-1 to TRBJ1-3; the D is unclear. Looked up from germline, CDR1 is DFQATT and CDR2 is SNEGSKA (reference sequence). The CDR3 covers 13 residues. V was clipped by 3 bases and J by 4 bases, with 10 bases between them. The CDR3 region is CSASARWGNTIYF. CDR3 sequence (DNA): TGCAGTGCTAGCGCACGTTGGGGAAACACCATATATTTT.

The chain uses TRBV25-1 and TRBJ2-1, with D tentatively TRBD1 (5 bases). The CDR3 sequence is 14 residues long. Trimming took 6 bases from V and 9 from J, leaving 18 bases between them. Germline CDR1 is MGHDK and CDR2 is SYGVNS. The CDR3 nucleotides read TGTGCCAGCAGCGAAATACAGGTTATGGGTGAGCAGTTCTTC. This codes for CASSEIQVMGEQFF.

The chain uses TRBV20-1 and TRBJ1-1, with D tentatively TRBD1 (6 bases). Trimming pared 0 bases from V and 2 bases from J, leaving 19 bases between. The CDR3 contains 17 residues. CDR1 and CDR2 (germline): DFQATT, SNEGSKA (reference sequence). CDR3 coding DNA: TGCAGTGCTAGAGATCCTGGGGAGGGGGTAGGAAACACTGAAGCTTTCTTT. Translation gives CSARDPGEGVGNTEAFF.

V usage is TRBV7-8 and J usage is TRBJ1-2, with D possibly matching TRBD1 (5 bases). The germline V gene has CDR1 SGHVS and CDR2 FQNEAQ. Trimming shortened V by 3 bases and J by 8 bases, and 13 bases separated the two germline ends. The CDR3 length is 13 residues. The chain's CDR3 is CASSLGPVDGYTF. DNA for the CDR3: TGTGCCAGCAGCTTGGGACCTGTAGACGGCTACACCTTC.

This clonotype has ten or more counts. The V gene is TRBV29-1, the J gene TRBJ2-1; 10 nucleotides align to TRBD2. After removal of 1 base from V and 6 bases from J, the junction contained 12 bases not matched to a gene. The CDR3 has 17 residues. Germline CDR1 is SQVTM and CDR2 is ANQGSEA. The CDR3 loop is CSVEVALSGGAGNEQFF. The CDR3 bases are TGCAGCGTTGAAGTCGCCCTAAGCGGGGGGGCGGGCAATGAGCAGTTCTTC.

This clonotype was observed a handful of times. V gene TRBV24-1 combines with J gene TRBJ2-1, with D possibly TRBD1 on 6 matching bases. The CDR3 runs to 13 residues. V gave up 4 bases and J gave up 8 bases, with 11 bases separating them. CDR1 and CDR2 (germline): KGHDR, SFDVKD. The CDR3 here is CATSERTVDEQFF. The CDR3 coding sequence is TGTGCCACCAGTGAGCGGACAGTCGATGAGCAGTTCTTC.

The gene calls are TRBV20-1 and TRBJ2-3; 11 positions agree with TRBD2. Losses at the gene ends were 2 bases for V and 2 bases for J; bases not matched to a gene: 6. CDR3 length: 16 amino acids. The V gene's germline CDR1 is DFQATT and CDR2 SNEGSKA (reference sequence). Here the CDR3 DNA reads TGCAGTGCTAGATATCCACTAGCGGGGGACACAGATACGCAGTATTTT. Amino acids: CSARYPLAGDTDTQYF.

This clonotype was seen a handful of times. The chain recombines TRBV20-1 with TRBJ1-6; perhaps TRBD1 as D (5 bases). The V end lost 6 bases, the J end lost 0 bases, and 9 bases lay between the germline ends. CDR3 size: 14 residues. Germline values: CDR1 DFQATT, CDR2 SNEGSKA (reference sequence). As DNA, the CDR3 is TGCAGTGCGGGGGGGAACTCCTATAATTCACCCCTCCACTTT. This encodes CSAGGNSYNSPLHF.

CDR3 nucleotide sequence: TGTGCCAGCAGCCAAGATGGGTGGGGAGATACGCAGTATTTT. Protein: CASSQDGWGDTQYF. J is TRBJ2-3 and V is TRBV3-1; D unresolved. V shed 0 bases and J shed 5 bases, with 9 bases lying between them. The CDR3 consists of 14 residues. Germline CDR1 LGHDT, CDR2 YNNKEL (reference sequence).

The rearrangement uses TRBV6-1 and TRBJ1-3; 9 nucleotides match TRBD1. V shed 5 bases and J 2 bases; nucleotides not matched to a gene: 4. This CDR3 is 15 amino acids long. Per germline, CDR1 MNHNS and CDR2 SASEGT. This CDR3 reads CASSIGTGTGNTIYF. CDR3 sequence (DNA): TGTGCCAGCAGTATCGGGACAGGGACTGGAAACACCATATATTTT.

This clonotype was seen more than once but under ten times. The chain has TRBV5-1 and TRBJ2-7; D is perhaps TRBD1 (5 bases). CDR3 length equals 15 residues. CDR1 is SGHRS, CDR2 YFSETQ, per germline. Trimming took 0 bases from V and 4 from J, leaving 14 bases between them. The CDR3 is CASSLATQDKYEQYF. The CDR3 coding sequence is TGCGCCAGCAGCTTGGCTACACAGGACAAGTACGAGCAGTACTTC.